These 24 T cell receptor beta chains came from one sample sequenced in a study of shared clonotypes between healthy human individuals. Sequencing was performed with immunoSEQ multiplex PCR; in TCRdb, only in-frame clones are kept and a portion is missing. The top ten hold 0.3% of the sample, which has about 580,000 clones, roughly 98% seen once. Naive CD8 isolation took CD45RO-negative cells positively selected for CCR7 and excluded terminally differentiated effector memory CD45RA+ cells. Sequencing used naive CD8+ T cells sorted from blood. Source of these receptors: a man aged 25-45 years in good health.

The rearrangement joins TRBV7-9 to TRBJ2-5, with unresolved D. Trimming took 6 bases from V and 1 from J, leaving 12 bases between them. Germline lookup yields CDR1 SEHNR and CDR2 FQNEAQ (reference sequence). The CDR3 covers 14 residues. The CDR3 loop reads CASSSPGSQETQYF. The CDR3 nucleotides are TGTGCCAGCAGTTCCCCGGGCAGCCAAGAGACCCAGTACTTC.

In its sample, this clone was seen once. The genes are TRBV29-1 and TRBJ2-1, with 8 bases matching TRBD1. The J segment lost 8 bases and the V segment lost 6 bases, leaving 6 bases of the junction unmatched. The CDR3 runs 12 residues. Germline V gene sequence: CDR1 SQVTM, CDR2 ANQGSEA. The CDR3 protein is CSVSDRADEQFF. The CDR3 DNA sequence: TGCAGCGTCTCGGACAGGGCCGATGAGCAGTTCTTC.

The chain uses TRBV6-5 and TRBJ2-5; D gene unclear. CDR1 and CDR2 from the germline V gene are MNHEY and SVGAGI. The CDR3 is made up of 14 amino acids. V dropped 5 bases and J dropped 3 bases, with 13 bases sitting between them. The CDR3 DNA is TGTGCCAGCAGTCCCGGACGGAGCAAAGAGACCCAGTACTTC. It specifies CASSPGRSKETQYF.

The J gene is TRBJ2-7, the V gene TRBV5-6; the D gene is possibly TRBD1 (6 bases). This CDR3 contains 16 residues. Germline V lookup: CDR1 SGHDT, CDR2 YYEEEE. V was pared by 7 bases and J by 3 bases, with 23 bases between. The CDR3 region has the DNA TGTGCCAGCTTTGCCGTTAAAGGGGGTACAGGCTACGAGCAGTACTTC. Translating gives CASFAVKGGTGYEQYF.

Only one count was recorded for this clone. CDR3 loop: CASSSVGVGNEKLFF. CDR3 DNA: TGTGCCAGCAGCTCCGTGGGGGTCGGAAATGAAAAACTGTTTTTT. V is TRBV5-6 and J is TRBJ1-4, with a tentative D call TRBD1 (5 bases). The CDR3 is made up of 15 amino acids. CDR1 and CDR2 from the germline V gene are SGHDT and YYEEEE. Trimming took 3 bases from V and 5 from J, leaving 14 bases between them.

The DNA for the CDR3 is TGCAGCGTTGAAGGTCTAGCGGGAGAGTCCTACGAGCAGTACTTC. Protein sequence: CSVEGLAGESYEQYF. V and J are TRBV29-1 and TRBJ2-7, with 10 nucleotides matching TRBD2. This CDR3 is built from 15 residues. J lost 1 base, V lost 1 base, and 4 bases had no gene match. Germline-derived CDR1 and CDR2 are SQVTM and ANQGSEA.

The chain links TRBV7-9 to TRBJ2-1; TRBD2 aligns across 7 bases. Trimming took 0 bases from V and 5 from J; bases not matched to a gene: 7. This CDR3 has 16 amino acids. Germline assignment: CDR1 SEHNR and CDR2 FQNEAQ (reference sequence). CDR3 amino acids: CASSLAASGHNNEQFF. The CDR3 DNA follows: TGTGCCAGCAGCTTAGCGGCTAGCGGACATAACAATGAGCAGTTCTTC.

The chain couples TRBV27 to TRBJ2-2; 13 bases align to TRBD2. Germline V gene sequence: CDR1 MNHEY, CDR2 SMNVEV (reference sequence). J gave up 6 bases and V 5 bases, and 6 bases lay outside the gene matches. The CDR3 length is 16 residues. As DNA, the CDR3 is TGTGCCAGCAGTCTCCTTGGGACTAGCGGGGCCGGGGAGCTGTTTTTT. Encoded protein: CASSLLGTSGAGELFF.

The chain combines TRBV7-2 with TRBJ2-5; 10 bases are shared with TRBD1. Losses at the gene ends were 6 bases for V and 2 bases for J; bases not matched to a gene: 6. Germline CDR1 reads SGHTA; CDR2 reads FQGNSA. The CDR3 contains 15 residues. The CDR3 is CASRPDRGLQETQYF. The DNA of the CDR3 is TGTGCCAGCAGACCAGACAGGGGGCTTCAAGAGACCCAGTACTTC.

The rearrangement links TRBV4-1 to TRBJ2-3; D gene uncertain. V lost 2 bases and J lost 4, with 10 bases in between. This CDR3 has 14 amino acids. Germline V CDR1 and CDR2: MGHRA, YSYEKL. This chain's CDR3 is CASSQQKLADTQYF. CDR3 in DNA: TGCGCCAGCAGCCAACAAAAATTAGCAGATACGCAGTATTTT.

As regards this clone: The sample holds other DNA sequences that translate to the same CDR3. V gene TRBV11-2 combines with J gene TRBJ2-1; 8 bases match TRBD1. CDR1 is SGHAT and CDR2 is FQNNGV in the germline V gene. Trimming took 3 bases from V and 3 from J; bases not matched to a gene: 1. CDR3 length: 14 residues. The CDR3 sequence: CASSFGTGYNEQFF. The DNA of the CDR3 is TGTGCCAGCAGCTTCGGGACAGGCTACAATGAGCAGTTCTTC.

The V and J genes are TRBV6-4 and TRBJ2-2, with a possible D match to TRBD1 (5 bases). The V gene lost 5 bases and the J gene lost 5 bases, with 12 bases spanning the gap. The CDR3 runs to 14 residues. Germline CDR1 reads MRHNA; CDR2 reads SNTAGT. DNA for the CDR3: TGTGCCAGCAGTTTCAAGGGGAATACCGGGGAGCTGTTTTTT. Its protein is CASSFKGNTGELFF.

Only one count was recorded for this clone. The chain combines TRBV5-1 with TRBJ2-7, with D perhaps TRBD1 or TRBD2 (5 bases each). The ends were cut back, 3 bases at V and 3 bases at J, with 10 bases in the middle. Germline CDR1 and CDR2: SGHRS and YFSETQ. CDR3 length: 13 amino acids. The CDR3 sequence: CASSSGRSYEQYF. In DNA, the CDR3 is TGCGCCAGCAGCTCGGGACGGAGCTACGAGCAGTACTTC.

The chain combines TRBV7-3 with TRBJ2-1; D perhaps matches TRBD1 (6 bases). V lost 7 bases to trimming and J lost 6 bases, with 16 bases between them. The CDR3 runs 14 residues. Germline CDR1 is SGHTA and CDR2 is FQGTGA. CDR3 residues: CASKEDLGANEQFF. The CDR3 region has the DNA TGTGCCAGCAAAGAGGACCTGGGGGCCAATGAGCAGTTCTTC.

The chain is built from TRBV14 and TRBJ1-2; no reliable D call. Germline lookup yields CDR1 SGHDN and CDR2 FVKESK. The CDR3 is made up of 13 amino acids. V lost 0 bases, J lost 6 bases, and 8 bases lay in between. The CDR3, as DNA: TGTGCCAGCAGCCAAGATACTGGGGATGGCTACACCTTC. Residues: CASSQDTGDGYTF.

The chain carries TRBV9 and TRBJ2-7; the match to TRBD2 covers 10 bases. Trimming at V came to 4 bases and at J to 4 bases, leaving 5 bases not matched to a gene. The CDR3 runs to 14 residues. Looked up from germline, CDR1 is SGDLS and CDR2 is YYNGEE. CDR3 region: CASSTGLATYEQYF. DNA of the CDR3: TGTGCCAGCAGCACGGGACTAGCGACTTACGAGCAGTACTTC. Filled out from reference TRBV9 and TRBJ2-7, the complete variable domain reads DSGVTQTPKHLITATGQRVTLRCSPRSGDLSVYWYQQSLDQGLQFLIQYYNGEERAKGNILERFSAQQFPDLHSELNLSSLELGDSALYFCASSTGLATYEQYFGPGTRLTVT.

This clone came up once. The chain couples TRBV7-8 to TRBJ1-4, with D hard to call. The V gene's germline CDR1 is SGHVS and CDR2 FQNEAQ. The CDR3 loop spans 15 amino acids. V gave up 2 bases and J gave up 5 bases, with 12 bases separating them. Here the CDR3 reads CASSLNRPRNEKLFF. Written as DNA, the CDR3 is TGTGCCAGCAGCTTAAACCGGCCTCGGAATGAAAAACTGTTTTTT.

This chain links TRBV27 with TRBJ2-2; 7 nucleotides agree with TRBD2. With 0 bases clipped from V and 5 bases from J, the junction kept 6 bases outside the gene matches. The length of the CDR3 is 16 residues. Germline V CDR1 and CDR2: MNHEY, SMNVEV (reference sequence). CDR3 sequence: CASSLSGRAGTGELFF. For the CDR3, the DNA is TGTGCCAGCAGTTTATCAGGGAGGGCCGGAACCGGGGAGCTGTTTTTT.

The CDR3 DNA reads as TGCGCCAGCAGCCAAGACGGGCCCGGCACCGGGGAGCTGTTTTTT. This gives the protein CASSQDGPGTGELFF. The chain links TRBV4-3 to TRBJ2-2; unclear D gene. Germline V gene sequence: CDR1 LGHNA, CDR2 YSLEER. The CDR3 contains 15 residues. Trimming cost V 0 bases and J 4 bases, with 9 bases left between them.

The chain has TRBV7-9 and TRBJ2-5, with 14 bases lining up with TRBD2. V shed 6 bases and J 5 bases; nucleotides not matched to a gene: 14. The germline CDR1 and CDR2 sequences are SEHNR and FQNEAQ (reference sequence). This CDR3 spans 18 amino acids. The chain's CDR3 is CASRGGLAGVIGVETQYF. The CDR3 DNA reads TGTGCCAGCAGGGGGGGACTAGCGGGAGTCATAGGCGTGGAGACCCAGTACTTC.

The V and J genes are TRBV11-2 and TRBJ2-7, with 10 bases that match TRBD2. V gave up 5 bases and J gave up 0 bases; unmatched junction bases: 10. Germline CDR1 reads SGHAT; CDR2 reads FQNNGV. The CDR3 spans 17 residues. CDR3: CASSNSGTSVNSYEQYF. CDR3 nucleotide sequence: TGTGCCAGCAGCAACTCCGGGACTAGCGTTAACTCCTACGAGCAGTACTTC.

This chain connects TRBV7-6 to TRBJ2-7, with TRBD2 identical over 15 bases. The CDR3 runs 16 residues. Germline V lookup: CDR1 SGHVS, CDR2 FNYEAQ. Trimming removed 5 bases from V and 7 bases from J; junction bases left unmatched: 9. The CDR3: CASSPGLAGGPEEQYF. The CDR3 nucleotides read TGTGCCAGCAGCCCAGGACTAGCGGGAGGGCCAGAGGAGCAGTACTTC. The full variable domain, completed using reference TRBV7-6 and TRBJ2-7, is GAGVSQSPRYKVTKRGQDVALRCDPISGHVSLYWYRQALGQGPEFLTYFNYEAQQDKSGLPNDRFSAERPEGSISTLTIQRTEQRDSAMYRCASSPGLAGGPEEQYFGPGTRLTVT.

The rearrangement uses TRBV7-9 and TRBJ2-7; 8 bases are a match to TRBD1. V trimming: 1 base; J trimming: 3 bases; junction bases outside the gene matches: 11. Per germline, CDR1 SEHNR and CDR2 FQNEAQ (reference sequence). CDR3 length: 17 amino acids. CDR3 sequence reads: CASSLDPGTGSNYEQYF. CDR3 DNA: TGTGCCAGCAGCTTAGACCCCGGGACAGGCTCGAACTACGAGCAGTACTTC. The complete variable domain, with remaining parts taken from reference TRBV7-9 and TRBJ2-7, reads DTGVSQNPRHKITKRGQNVTFRCDPISEHNRLYWYRQTLGQGPEFLTYFQNEAQLEKSRLLSDRFSAERPKGSFSTLEIQRTEQGDSAMYLCASSLDPGTGSNYEQYFGPGTRLTVT.

V and J are TRBV5-1 and TRBJ2-2; 10 bases are a match to TRBD1. V lost 4 bases and J lost 6; bases outside the gene matches: 6. This CDR3 has 15 amino acids. Germline V gives CDR1 SGHRS, CDR2 YFSETQ. The CDR3 DNA sequence: TGCGCCAGCAGCACAGGACAGGGGGTGGCCGGGGAGCTGTTTTTT. This sequence encodes CASSTGQGVAGELFF.